The 25 T cell receptor beta chains below were found in one sample sequenced in a study of blood T cell repertoires in COVID-19 (dated by TCRdb to 2020 to 2021). Libraries were built with the immunoSEQ multiplex PCR assay. Not all clones reach the TCRdb copy of this immuneACCESS table, which keeps in-frame sequences only. Checked studies attribute under half of the gap to unresolved V genes and leave the rest unexplained. This sample has about 250,000 clones in its table, and around 88% of those were observed once. Of the sample, around 6% is held by the ten largest clones. The sample comprised peripheral blood. These receptors all stem from a woman older than 75 with COVID-19, enrolled during active disease.

The CDR3 DNA is TGTGCCTGGAGTCACGGTGGGCGGGATGGCTACACCTTC. Residues: CAWSHGGRDGYTF. The rearrangement links TRBV30 to TRBJ1-2; D gene ambiguous. The CDR3 totals 13 residues. V lost 2 bases to trimming and J lost 6 bases, with 13 bases between them. Germline CDR1 reads GTSNPN; CDR2 reads SVGIG (reference sequence).

V and J are TRBV6-2 or TRBV6-3 and TRBJ1-5; D uncertain. The CDR3 has 14 residues. Germline V lookup: CDR1 MNHEY, CDR2 SVGEGT. Trimming left V 2 bases short and J 0 bases short, with 5 bases between. The CDR3 loop reads CASSYTYSNQPQHF. Here the CDR3 DNA reads TGTGCCAGCAGTTACACTTATAGCAATCAGCCCCAGCATTTT.

CDR3 residues: CASSPSGGSYNEQFF. CDR3 sequence (DNA): TGTGCCAGCAGCCCATCGGGGGGCTCCTACAATGAGCAGTTCTTC. The chain uses TRBV9 and TRBJ2-1, with 7 positions matching TRBD2. V gave up 4 bases and J gave up 0 bases; unmatched junction bases: 4. The CDR3 sequence is 15 residues long. The germline gives CDR1 SGDLS, CDR2 YYNGEE.

The chain has TRBV24-1 and TRBJ1-2; 7 nucleotides match TRBD1. Germline CDR1 KGHDR, CDR2 SFDVKD. This CDR3 has 16 amino acids. Trimming removed 6 bases from V and 0 bases from J; junction bases left unmatched: 9. The CDR3, as DNA: TGTGCCACCAGTCCAACGACAGGGTCACCTAACTATGGCTACACCTTC. Protein sequence: CATSPTTGSPNYGYTF.

The chain carries TRBV2 and TRBJ1-1; the D is unclear. Between the trimmed V and J ends, which lost 5 bases and 0 bases, there was a span of 7 bases. This CDR3 comprises 13 residues. Germline CDR1 SNHLY, CDR2 FYNNEI. Here the CDR3 reads CASSRQLNTEAFF. The CDR3 DNA is TGTGCCAGCAGTCGTCAGTTGAACACTGAAGCTTTCTTT.

J is TRBJ2-1 and V is TRBV6-5; perhaps TRBD1 as D (5 bases). The V end lost 7 bases, the J end lost 3 bases, and 10 bases lay between the germline ends. The CDR3 covers 13 residues. Germline CDR1 MNHEY, CDR2 SVGAGI. The CDR3 coding sequence is TGTGCCAGCACCAAAGACAGCTACAATGAGCAGTTCTTC. This codes for CASTKDSYNEQFF.

As to this clone: Other DNA sequences of this sample code for an identical CDR3. The rearrangement uses TRBV11-2 and TRBJ1-2, with 11 bases that match TRBD1. Germline CDR1 SGHAT, CDR2 FQNNGV. The CDR3 runs 14 residues. V lost 3 bases, J lost 4 bases, and 1 base stayed unmatched. The CDR3 sequence is CASSLGQGVYGYTF. CDR3 sequence (DNA): TGTGCCAGCAGCTTGGGACAGGGGGTCTATGGCTACACCTTC. The complete variable domain, with remaining parts taken from reference TRBV11-2 and TRBJ1-2, reads EAGVAQSPRYKIIEKRQSVAFWCNPISGHATLYWYQQILGQGPKLLIQFQNNGVVDDSQLPKDRFSAERLKGVDSTLKIQPAKLEDSAVYLCASSLGQGVYGYTFGSGTRLTVV.

V usage is TRBV19 and J usage is TRBJ1-1; the D is unclear. Germline-derived CDR1 and CDR2 are LNHDA and SQIVND (reference sequence). The V end was cut by 5 bases, the J end by 1 base, with 11 bases between. The CDR3 is made up of 14 amino acids. The DNA of the CDR3 is TGTGCCAGTAGTTTCACGTCGGGGAACACTGAAGCTTTCTTT. Translated, it gives CASSFTSGNTEAFF.

This rearrangement joins TRBV6-6 to TRBJ1-6; the D gene is possibly TRBD1 (5 bases). The CDR3 contains 14 residues. Trimming removed 2 bases at V and 7 bases at J, with 9 bases between. CDR1 is MNHNY and CDR2 is SVGAGI in the germline V gene (reference sequence). The CDR3 DNA is TGTGCCAGCAGTTACGTGGGGGGGAATTCACCCCTCCACTTT. Residues: CASSYVGGNSPLHF.

This clone was counted a single time. Here the CDR3 DNA reads TGTGCCAGCAGTTACGCGGACAGGAACGAAGCTTTCTTT. It encodes CASSYADRNEAFF. The rearrangement joins TRBV6-5 to TRBJ1-1, with 7 bases fitting TRBD1. The germline CDR1 and CDR2 sequences are MNHEY and SVGAGI. V lost 2 bases and J lost 8; bases outside the gene matches: 5. The CDR3 totals 13 residues.

This clone was observed once. The chain recombines TRBV9 with TRBJ2-5; the match to TRBD1 covers 10 bases. The J segment lost 5 bases and the V segment lost 2 bases, leaving 6 bases of the junction unmatched. Looked up from germline, CDR1 is SGDLS and CDR2 is YYNGEE. The CDR3 length is 15 residues. CDR3: CASSVQTGGGETQYF. For the CDR3, the DNA is TGTGCCAGCAGCGTTCAGACAGGGGGCGGGGAGACCCAGTACTTC.

V usage is TRBV6-5 and J usage is TRBJ1-5; 7 bases match TRBD1. With V trimmed by 5 bases and J by 3 bases, 4 bases remained unmatched. Germline values: CDR1 MNHEY, CDR2 SVGAGI. This CDR3 contains 14 residues. In DNA, the CDR3 is TGTGCCAGCAGTACTGGACAGGACAATCAGCCCCAGCATTTT. Amino acids: CASSTGQDNQPQHF.

This sequence joins TRBV28 and TRBJ1-1, with TRBD1 matching over 8 bases. The V gene's germline CDR1 is MDHEN and CDR2 SYDVKM. Trimming took 5 bases from V and 10 from J; bases not matched to a gene: 12. CDR3 length equals 14 residues. The CDR3 DNA is TGTGCCAGCAGTCGAGCAGGGGGCTATTTAGCAGCTTTCTTT. This encodes CASSRAGGYLAAFF.

The chain employs TRBV5-1 and TRBJ2-5; TRBD2 matches at 11 bases. V was pared by 0 bases and J by 2 bases, with 3 bases of the junction left unmatched. There are 16 residues in the CDR3. CDR1 is SGHRS and CDR2 is YFSETQ in the germline V gene. The CDR3 here is CASSLGTSGRQETQYF. CDR3 coding DNA: TGCGCCAGCAGCTTGGGGACTAGCGGGCGACAAGAGACCCAGTACTTC.

The V and J genes are TRBV3-1 (or the pseudogene TRBV3-2) and TRBJ2-3, with D maybe TRBD1 (6 bases). CDR3 length equals 18 residues. Germline V gene data show CDR1 as LGHDT and CDR2 as YNNKEL (reference sequence). V shed 1 base and J shed 2 bases, with 19 bases lying between them. CDR3 loop: CASSQAHGGEPPTDTQYF. The CDR3 region has the DNA TGTGCCAGCAGCCAAGCCCATGGGGGCGAGCCCCCCACAGATACGCAGTATTTT.

The chain is built from TRBV24-1 and TRBJ2-2; maybe TRBD2 (5 bases). V was trimmed by 2 bases and J by 1 base, leaving 19 bases between them. Germline values: CDR1 KGHDR, CDR2 SFDVKD. The CDR3 is 19 amino acids. CDR3 sequence reads: CATSDSPRSRALNTGELFF. CDR3 bases: TGTGCCACCAGTGATTCGCCTAGGTCGAGGGCCCTGAACACCGGGGAGCTGTTTTTT.

Only a few counts were recorded for this clone. This chain links TRBV12-3 or TRBV12-4 with TRBJ1-2; maybe TRBD1 (6 bases). This CDR3 spans 13 amino acids. Trimming shortened V by 1 base and J by 5 bases, and 8 bases separated the two germline ends. This chain's CDR3 is CASSLGTEYGYTF. Written as DNA, the CDR3 is TGTGCCAGCAGTTTAGGGACAGAGTATGGCTACACCTTC.

The chain carries TRBV5-1 and TRBJ1-2; 7 nucleotides match TRBD1. Germline values: CDR1 SGHRS, CDR2 YFSETQ. After removal of 0 bases from V and 6 bases from J, the junction contained 5 bases not matched to a gene. This CDR3 region has 14 residues. In nucleotides, the CDR3 is TGCGCCAGCAGCTTGGTTGGTAGGGGGCATGGCTACACCTTC. This translates into CASSLVGRGHGYTF.

CDR3 sequence reads: CASSPTGTSEETQYF. CDR3 nucleotide sequence: TGTGCCAGCAGCCCTACCGGGACTAGCGAGGAGACCCAGTACTTC. The chain has TRBV7-9 and TRBJ2-5; 10 nucleotides match TRBD2. V dropped 5 bases and J dropped 5; count of bases not matched to a gene: 8. The CDR3 has 15 residues. CDR1 and CDR2 from the germline V gene are SEHNR and FQNEAQ (reference sequence).

About this clone: A read error may account for a junction end that differs from germline. The chain employs TRBV6-6 and TRBJ2-1, with a weak D call TRBD2 (6 bases). Germline CDR1 reads MNHNY; CDR2 reads SVGAGI (reference sequence). The CDR3 runs to 16 residues. As DNA, the CDR3 is TGTGCCAGCAATTACCGGGACTTCAGCTCCTACAATGAGCAGTTCTTC. Its protein product is CASNYRDFSSYNEQFF.

The chain uses TRBV12-3 or TRBV12-4 and TRBJ1-2, with D tentatively TRBD1 (5 bases). The CDR3 spans 13 residues. Between the trimmed V and J ends, which lost 5 bases and 3 bases, there was a span of 10 bases. The CDR3 sequence is CASSADRYYGYTF. For the CDR3, the DNA is TGTGCCAGCAGTGCTGACAGATACTATGGCTACACCTTC.

This chain connects TRBV7-2 to TRBJ1-3; D perhaps matches TRBD1 (6 bases). CDR1 and CDR2 (germline): SGHTA, FQGNSA. V was trimmed by 6 bases and J by 4 bases, leaving 16 bases between them. The CDR3 contains 15 residues. This CDR3 reads CASSRGGEAGNTIYF. The CDR3 region has the DNA TGTGCCAGCAGTAGAGGGGGAGAGGCGGGAAACACCATATATTTT.

The chain combines TRBV5-1 with TRBJ1-1, with D perhaps TRBD1 (6 bases). Germline CDR1 and CDR2: SGHRS and YFSETQ. This CDR3 comprises 14 residues. The V end was cut by 4 bases, the J end by 1 base, with 11 bases between. Here the CDR3 reads CASSPSDRNTEAFF. CDR3 in DNA: TGCGCCAGCAGCCCCTCGGACAGGAACACTGAAGCTTTCTTT.

The CDR3 nucleotides read TGTGCCAGCAGTGTTGGAGGGTTTGGGGCCAACGTCCTGACTTTC. Amino acids: CASSVGGFGANVLTF. The rearrangement uses TRBV2 and TRBJ2-6, with D tentatively TRBD2 (6 bases). The germline gives CDR1 SNHLY, CDR2 FYNNEI. The CDR3 totals 15 residues. V gave up 4 bases and J gave up 3 bases, with 10 bases separating them.

This clone turned up a few times. V usage is TRBV19 and J usage is TRBJ1-3; a possible D gene is TRBD1 (5 bases). The CDR3 is 15 amino acids. Germline CDR1 is LNHDA and CDR2 is SQIVND (reference sequence). V was shortened by 7 bases and J by 0 bases, with 13 bases between the two germline ends. The CDR3 region is CASTRQYYSGNTIYF. CDR3 nucleotide sequence: TGTGCCAGTACCAGACAGTACTACTCTGGAAACACCATATATTTT.